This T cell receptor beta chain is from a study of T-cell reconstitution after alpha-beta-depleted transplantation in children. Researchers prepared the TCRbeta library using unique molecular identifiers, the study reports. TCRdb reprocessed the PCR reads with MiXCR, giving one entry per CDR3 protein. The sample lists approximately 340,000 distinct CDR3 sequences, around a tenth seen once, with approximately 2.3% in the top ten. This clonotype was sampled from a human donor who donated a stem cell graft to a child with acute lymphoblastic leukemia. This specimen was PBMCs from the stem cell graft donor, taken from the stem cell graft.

Written as DNA, the CDR3 is TGTGCCAGCAGGAGGGGACAGGCGGGTGAAAAACTGTTTTTT. Amino acid sequence: CASRRGQAGEKLFF. The chain carries TRBV2 and TRBJ1-4; 8 nucleotides line up with TRBD1. Germline V gene sequence: CDR1 SNHLY, CDR2 FYNNEI. This CDR3 is 14 amino acids long. The ends lost 6 bases at V and 7 bases at J; junction bases unmatched: 7.